A single T cell receptor beta chain is shown here with its context. This clonotype was recorded a few times. No antigen is known for it. Per-base quality was not reported, and no clone a single base away is much larger than it. TCRdb records Illumina NovaSeq 6000 as the sequencer. cDNA libraries for TCRalpha and TCRbeta were prepared by 5'RACE using constant-segment primers, with sample barcodes and unique molecular identifiers added. Trizol reagent was used to extract RNA from every sample. Library amplification was performed in two PCR steps, and a second sample barcode and Illumina TruSeq adapters were introduced in the second step. Libraries were sequenced on an Illumina NovaSeq with 2 x 150 bp paired-end reads. The study's processing was this. The reads were demultiplexed and collapsed into UMI-guided consensus sequences using migec v1.2.7. Using mixcr v2.1.11, UMI consensuses were aligned to TRA and TRB V and J templates and then assembled into clonotypes. A clonotype was counted as expanded or contracted only when both edgeR and NoisET called the clonotype significant, with the noise models trained on biological replicates. For edgeR calls, a false discovery rate-adjusted p below 0.01 and a log2 fold-change threshold of 1 were applied. As an exploratory analysis of dynamics, max-normalized trajectories of the 1000 most abundant clonotypes were examined by PCA with hierarchical clustering. Each responding clone was given a CD4 or CD8 phenotype based on the CD4+ and CD8+ repertoires, which had been sequenced separately. In-frame beta chains were kept once TCRdb had trimmed the public reads at Q25 with fastp and called clones with MiXCR. When rows share a CDR3 protein, they turn into one entry using the most common DNA and genes. TCRdb assigned the V and J calls; the authors' analysis was not used. The sample includes 250,000 to 350,000 distinct CDR3 sequences, with roughly 17% observed a single time. The leading ten clones occupy roughly 24% of the sample.

PBMCs were isolated by Ficoll-Paque density gradient centrifugation. This entry is derived from a study of T-cell memory formation after mild COVID-19 (dated by TCRdb to 2020 to 2022). Background for the entire study: TCR sequence clusters from the two donors were largely donor specific. The cohort was made up of two young adult volunteers, one female and one male, who were previously healthy. In a couple of donors, T-cell clones that expanded and contracted after mild COVID-19 were followed by sequencing TCRalpha and TCRbeta repertoires longitudinally. The paper as a whole reports these results and caveats: From day 15 to 85, contracting clones showed balanced CD4/CD8 phenotypes, whereas a second wave of clones that expanded from day 15 to 37 leaned towards CD4+. The second-wave clones that peaked on day 37 were not confirmed to be SARS-CoV-2 specific. The detection of some responding clones in pre-infection memory suggests that pre-existing cross-reactive memory T cells joined the SARS-CoV-2 response. The study covered only a couple of mild cases, and larger cohorts including severe cases with pre-infection samples were considered necessary. Contracting CD4+ clones were located mainly in the CM and EM memory subsets, whereas CD8+ clones were found to be enriched in EMRA.

V is shortened by 5 bases, J by 5 bases, and the region joining them spans 12 bases. The CDR3 spans 13 residues, from the cysteine through the phenylalanine. The only DNA kept is the CDR3, 39 bases in frame from the first base. The germline V gene (reference sequence) yields SEHNR for CDR1 and FQNEAQ for CDR2. The sequence came from a man between 18 and 35 years old who had mild COVID-19 (a few samples of this study predate the infection). The sample titles of this study are shuffled in the database, so cell type and time point are left out; the donor was told from shared clones. The chain is encoded by TRBV7-9 joined to TRBJ1-1, with TRBD1 as a weak D call on 6 bases. Specimen: PBMCs or a T cell subset sorted from them (not recorded which). The DNA sequence follows: TGTGCCAGCAGCAGGGGGTCGAGGACTGAAGCTTTCTTT. Its product reads: CASSRGSRTEAFF.